This TCR beta chain was found in a study of low-dose radiotherapy and immunotherapy resistance in tumors. Study details: Every two weeks, cyclophosphamide 200 mg/m2 was infused one day before radiation plus immunotherapy.

The time point is: after trial treatment. Treatment here: LDRT plus nivolumab, ipilimumab, low-dose cyclophosphamide and aspirin (RACIN trial). Administered to the donors were nivolumab, ipilimumab, aspirin, low-dose cyclophosphamide and low-dose radiotherapy. This CDR3 is built from 15 residues. Trimming removed 0 bases from V and 2 bases from J; junction bases left unmatched: 4. Germline V lookup: CDR1 SGHRS, CDR2 YFSETQ. Both TCRalpha and TCRbeta chains were reverse transcribed with V-gene-specific primers. The authors ran around 20 PCR cycles to amplify TCRs with a constant-region primer and V-primer adapter. TCRdb passed the reads through MiXCR, listing each CDR3 protein once. The sample has about 100,000 distinct CDR3 sequences, less than 25% seen once. This clonotype appeared many times.

This chain links TRBV5-1 with TRBJ2-7; 8 nucleotides agree with TRBD2. The clonotype originates from a male donor with prostate cancer. Sequenced material: PBMCs, taken after low-dose radiotherapy plus immunotherapy. The CDR3 region is CASSLGDGGAYEQYF. The CDR3 bases are TGCGCCAGCAGCTTGGGAGACGGGGGGGCCTACGAGCAGTACTTC.